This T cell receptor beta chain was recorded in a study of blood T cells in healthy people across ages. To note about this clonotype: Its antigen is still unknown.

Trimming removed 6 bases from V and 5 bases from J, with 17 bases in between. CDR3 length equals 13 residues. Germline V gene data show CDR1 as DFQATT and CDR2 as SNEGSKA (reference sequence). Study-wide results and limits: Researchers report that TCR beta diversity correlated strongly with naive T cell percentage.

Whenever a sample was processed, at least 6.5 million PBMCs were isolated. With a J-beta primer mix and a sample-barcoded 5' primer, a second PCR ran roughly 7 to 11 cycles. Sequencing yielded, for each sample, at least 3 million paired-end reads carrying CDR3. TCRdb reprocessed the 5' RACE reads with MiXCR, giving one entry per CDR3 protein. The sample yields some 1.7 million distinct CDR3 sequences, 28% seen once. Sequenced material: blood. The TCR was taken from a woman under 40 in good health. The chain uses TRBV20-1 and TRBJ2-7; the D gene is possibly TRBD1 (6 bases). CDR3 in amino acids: CSASGAGFHEQYF. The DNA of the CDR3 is TGCAGTGCCTCAGGGGCCGGGTTCCACGAGCAGTACTTC.